These 26 T cell receptor beta chains share one sample of origin, sequenced in a study of blood T cell repertoires in COVID-19. Using immunoSEQ multiplex PCR, the repertoire was profiled, and TCRdb retains in-frame clones only, with some absent. There are approximately 150,000 clones in the sample; approximately 81% occur only once, and about 1% lies in the top ten. Source material: peripheral blood. The receptor source for this set is a man aged 35 to 55 with acute or convalescent COVID-19.

The chain uses TRBV5-4 and TRBJ1-5; 7 nucleotides align to TRBD1. CDR1 and CDR2 from the germline V gene are SGHNT and YYREEE (reference sequence). The CDR3 has 14 residues. Unmatched junction bases numbered 4, after V lost 4 bases and J lost 3 bases. The CDR3 loop reads CASSPGTDNQPQHF. CDR3 DNA sequence: TGTGCCAGCAGCCCCGGGACAGACAATCAGCCCCAGCATTTT.

This chain joins TRBV6-6 and TRBJ2-7; weak D call: TRBD1 (6 bases). The CDR3 contains 14 residues. Trimming stripped 7 bases from V and 1 base from J, with 14 bases between. CDR1 is MNHNY and CDR2 is SVGAGI in the germline V gene (reference sequence). The CDR3: CASTIQGASYEQYF. For the CDR3, the DNA is TGTGCCAGCACTATACAGGGAGCATCCTACGAGCAGTACTTC.

The genes are TRBV29-1 and TRBJ2-2; D is undetermined. Germline values: CDR1 SQVTM, CDR2 ANQGSEA. The germline V and J ends were trimmed by 6 bases and 5 bases, with 7 bases remaining between them. The CDR3 is 11 amino acids. Written as DNA, the CDR3 is TGCAGCGTCGCTAGGACCGGGGAGCTGTTTTTT. Its protein is CSVARTGELFF.

The count of this clone is one. The gene calls are TRBV6-5 and TRBJ1-1; 7 nucleotides align to TRBD1. The junction had 5 bases not matched to a gene; V was cut back by 6 bases and J by 1 base. Germline-derived CDR1 and CDR2 are MNHEY and SVGAGI. The CDR3 totals 14 residues. Written as DNA, the CDR3 is TGTGCCAGCAGAAGGGGGCTAGGGAACACTGAAGCTTTCTTT. Its protein product is CASRRGLGNTEAFF.

This chain links TRBV14 with TRBJ2-3; 7 positions agree with TRBD1. CDR3 size: 16 residues. CDR1 is SGHDN, CDR2 FVKESK, per germline. Trimming cost V 4 bases and J 0 bases; bases outside gene matches: 7. CDR3 nucleotides: TGTGCCAGCAGCCCGATAAGGGGGCTCAGCACAGATACGCAGTATTTT. Amino acids: CASSPIRGLSTDTQYF. The full variable domain, completed using reference TRBV14 and TRBJ2-3, is EAGVTQFPSHSVIEKGQTVTLRCDPISGHDNLYWYRRVMGKEIKFLLHFVKESKQDESGMPNNRFLAERTGGTYSTLKVQPAELEDSGVYFCASSPIRGLSTDTQYFGPGTRLTVL.

The DNA for the CDR3 is TGCGCCAGCAGCAGCCCCGCGGGGGCGAACACTGAAGCTTTCTTT. It is translated as CASSSPAGANTEAFF. The rearrangement links TRBV5-1 to TRBJ1-1, with D perhaps matching TRBD1 (6 bases). V lost 4 bases and J lost 1, with 14 bases in between. The germline CDR1 and CDR2 sequences are SGHRS and YFSETQ. This CDR3 is built from 15 residues.

CDR3 in DNA: TGTGCCAGCAGCTTGAGCGGGGGGCGTAATAATTCACCCCTCCACTTT. Amino acids: CASSLSGGRNNSPLHF. This chain links TRBV7-2 with TRBJ1-6; possibly TRBD1 for D (6 bases). Germline assignment: CDR1 SGHTA and CDR2 FQGNSA. V was pared by 3 bases and J by 5 bases, with 14 bases between. This CDR3 is built from 16 residues.

This rearrangement joins TRBV5-1 to TRBJ1-6, with 12 bases that match TRBD1. The germline gives CDR1 SGHRS, CDR2 YFSETQ. V shed 4 bases and J 7 bases; nucleotides not matched to a gene: 6. The CDR3 is made up of 16 amino acids. The chain's CDR3 is CASSRGGTGGNSPLHF. CDR3 sequence (DNA): TGCGCCAGCAGCCGAGGGGGGACAGGGGGCAATTCACCCCTCCACTTT.

V gene TRBV7-9 combines with J gene TRBJ1-2; D perhaps matches TRBD1 (5 bases). The CDR3 is 16 residues long. Trimming stripped 1 base from V and 4 bases from J, with 16 bases between. Germline CDR1 SEHNR, CDR2 FQNEAQ (reference sequence). CDR3 in amino acids: CASSLVGALGVYGYTF. CDR3 coding DNA: TGTGCCAGCAGCTTAGTTGGGGCTCTTGGCGTCTATGGCTACACCTTC.

The rearrangement joins TRBV9 to TRBJ2-3; D ambiguous. Per the germline V gene, CDR1 is SGDLS and CDR2 is YYNGEE. Trimming stripped 6 bases from V and 0 bases from J, with 8 bases between. The CDR3 loop spans 13 amino acids. In DNA, the CDR3 is TGTGCCAGCAACTTGGAGAGCACAGATACGCAGTATTTT. This translates into CASNLESTDTQYF. Filled out from reference TRBV9 and TRBJ2-3, the complete variable domain reads DSGVTQTPKHLITATGQRVTLRCSPRSGDLSVYWYQQSLDQGLQFLIQYYNGEERAKGNILERFSAQQFPDLHSELNLSSLELGDSALYFCASNLESTDTQYFGPGTRLTVL.

DNA for the CDR3: TGTGCCAGTAGTATTACTATTACAGGGGAGCTGTTTTTT. Translation: CASSITITGELFF. This chain joins TRBV19 and TRBJ2-2, with unresolved D. This CDR3 region has 13 residues. Trimming cost V 3 bases and J 8 bases, with 10 bases left between them. Germline V gene sequence: CDR1 LNHDA, CDR2 SQIVND (reference sequence).

Only a few counts were recorded for this clone. This chain joins TRBV19 and TRBJ1-2; D remains ambiguous. This CDR3 is 13 amino acids long. Trimming took 3 bases from V and 6 from J, leaving 11 bases between them. CDR1 is LNHDA, CDR2 SQIVND, per germline (reference sequence). The CDR3 region has the DNA TGTGCCAGTAGTATTGGGCAGTTTGATGGCTACACCTTC. Translation gives CASSIGQFDGYTF.

The V and J genes are TRBV29-1 and TRBJ1-5; the D gene is possibly TRBD1 (5 bases). CDR3 size: 13 residues. Germline-derived CDR1 and CDR2 are SQVTM and ANQGSEA. Trimming took off 7 bases at V and 4 bases at J, with 14 bases between the two ends. CDR3 in amino acids: CSAAAGGNQPQHF. The DNA for the CDR3 is TGCAGCGCCGCCGCGGGGGGGAATCAGCCCCAGCATTTT.

This rearrangement joins TRBV6-6 to TRBJ2-7; possibly TRBD1 for D (5 bases). The V gene's germline CDR1 is MNHNY and CDR2 SVGAGI (reference sequence). CDR3 length: 12 residues. V was clipped by 7 bases and J by 3 bases, with 10 bases between them. The DNA of the CDR3 is TGTGCCAGCACGAACAGGTACTACGAGCAGTACTTC. Translating gives CASTNRYYEQYF.

The V call is TRBV5-4, the J call TRBJ1-1; D remains ambiguous. This CDR3 has 14 amino acids. Per germline, CDR1 SGHNT and CDR2 YYREEE (reference sequence). With 0 bases removed from V and 8 bases from J, the gap between germline ends came to 14 bases. CDR3 loop: CASSLEYGGLEAFF. The CDR3 DNA sequence: TGTGCCAGCAGCTTGGAATACGGAGGTTTAGAAGCTTTCTTT.

The chain combines TRBV6-2 or TRBV6-3 with TRBJ2-7; 11 bases agree with TRBD2. V was clipped by 2 bases and J by 6 bases; unmatched bases: 6. The CDR3 totals 15 residues. Per germline, CDR1 MNHEY and CDR2 SVGEGT. The CDR3 DNA follows: TGTGCCAGCAGTTACGGGGCGGGACTAGCGGTCGAGCAGTACTTC. Amino acid sequence: CASSYGAGLAVEQYF.

V is TRBV30 and J is TRBJ1-6; D not resolved. This CDR3 comprises 13 residues. The V and J ends lost 6 bases and 8 bases respectively, with 14 bases between them. The germline V gene encodes CDR1 GTSNPN and CDR2 SVGIG (reference sequence). CDR3 sequence reads: CACNEVRDSPLHF. In DNA form, the CDR3 reads TGTGCCTGCAACGAGGTCCGGGATTCACCCCTCCACTTT.

This clone was seen once. The V call is TRBV7-2, the J call TRBJ2-3; 7 bases agree with TRBD2. This CDR3 has 15 residues. V shed 6 bases and J 2 bases; nucleotides not matched to a gene: 8. Germline V gene lookup returns CDR1 SGHTA and CDR2 FQGNSA. CDR3 nucleotide sequence: TGTGCCAGCAGTTTTAGCGGGTCCTCCACAGATACGCAGTATTTT. It codes for CASSFSGSSTDTQYF.

This clone was recorded a few times. This chain links TRBV7-4 with TRBJ1-6; unclear D gene. The CDR3 runs 9 residues. The V and J ends lost 8 bases and 15 bases respectively, with 8 bases between them. Germline CDR1 is SGHVT and CDR2 is SQSDAQ. CDR3 in DNA: TGTGCCAGCCTTGTAGACCTCCACTTT. Protein: CASLVDLHF.

The chain employs TRBV13 and TRBJ2-7, with TRBD1 identical over 7 bases. With V trimmed by 5 bases and J by 4 bases, 8 bases remained unmatched. CDR1 is PRHDT and CDR2 is FYEKMQ in the germline V gene (reference sequence). The CDR3 covers 14 residues. CDR3 region: CASSLGDRDYEQYF. DNA of the CDR3: TGTGCCAGCAGCCTGGGTGACAGGGATTACGAGCAGTACTTC.

The rearrangement links TRBV6-5 to TRBJ1-1; D not resolved. CDR3 size: 15 residues. In germline, CDR1 is MNHEY, CDR2 SVGAGI. V gave up 8 bases and J gave up 4 bases, with 20 bases separating them. CDR3 in DNA: TGTGCCAGCGTACCTGCCCGAAAGGAGGGCACTGAAGCTTTCTTT. Protein sequence: CASVPARKEGTEAFF.

This sequence joins TRBV11-2 and TRBJ1-4, with a tentative D call TRBD1 (6 bases). Trimming removed 0 bases from V and 4 bases from J, with 9 bases in between. The CDR3 is made up of 15 amino acids. Germline assignment: CDR1 SGHAT and CDR2 FQNNGV. Here the CDR3 reads CASSLDAGDNEKLFF. Written as DNA, the CDR3 is TGTGCCAGCAGCTTAGATGCAGGGGATAATGAAAAACTGTTTTTT.

The chain joins TRBV5-6 to TRBJ2-7, with D possibly TRBD1 on 6 matching bases. Trimming removed 0 bases from V and 3 bases from J, with 16 bases in between. Looked up from germline, CDR1 is SGHDT and CDR2 is YYEEEE. This CDR3 contains 16 residues. The CDR3 sequence is CASSLGVTGPLYEQYF. The CDR3 region has the DNA TGTGCCAGCAGCTTGGGCGTTACAGGGCCCCTCTACGAGCAGTACTTC.

The CDR3 nucleotides are TGTGCCAGCAGCAACTTACGGGGGGGCCATCAGACCCAGTACTTC. Translated, it gives CASSNLRGGHQTQYF. The chain has TRBV11-2 and TRBJ2-5; 8 bases align to TRBD2. The trim removed 5 bases at V and 6 bases at J, leaving 11 bases unmatched. The CDR3 length is 15 residues. The germline gives CDR1 SGHAT, CDR2 FQNNGV.

V gene TRBV7-9 combines with J gene TRBJ2-3; 8 nucleotides match TRBD2. Trimming cost V 5 bases and J 5 bases; bases outside gene matches: 12. The CDR3 contains 16 residues. Germline loops: CDR1 SEHNR, CDR2 FQNEAQ (reference sequence). This CDR3 reads CASSKFTAGVVDTQYF. The CDR3 DNA reads as TGTGCCAGCAGCAAGTTCACAGCGGGGGTTGTAGATACGCAGTATTTT.

A single count supports this clone. The chain employs TRBV6-2 or TRBV6-3 and TRBJ2-2; D remains unclear. CDR1 and CDR2 from the germline V gene are MNHEY and SVGEGT. The V gene lost 5 bases and the J gene lost 0 bases, with 7 bases spanning the gap. The CDR3 totals 14 residues. The CDR3 here is CASSRSTNTGELFF. The DNA of the CDR3 is TGTGCCAGCAGTCGGAGTACGAACACCGGGGAGCTGTTTTTT.